This T cell receptor beta chain stems from a study of response to subunit inactivated influenza vaccine. TCRdb passed the RT-PCR reads through MiXCR, listing each CDR3 protein once. The sample lists 150,000 to 200,000 distinct CDR3 sequences, 9.5% to 15% occurring once. From germline, CDR1 is MDHEN and CDR2 SYDVKM. The CDR3 length is 18 residues. V was shortened by 3 bases and J by 3 bases, with 24 bases between the two germline ends. This same sample was also taken into another study, of T cells expressing NK-cell markers. From that study: Production of TCR beta cDNA relied on 5'RACE template switching with UMIs.

This chain uses TRBV28 with TRBJ2-7, with D perhaps matching TRBD1 or TRBD2 (5 bases each). Specimen: CD8+ T cells sorted from PBMCs, collected 11 to 12 days after vaccination. The clonotype originates from a man over 45 who received an inactivated influenza vaccine. This CDR3 is CASSFRRGRATDLYEQYF. In DNA form, the CDR3 reads TGTGCCAGCAGTTTCCGACGGGGCAGGGCCACCGATCTCTACGAGCAGTACTTC.